This entry describes one T cell receptor beta chain. Germline lookup yields CDR1 SGHAT and CDR2 FQDESV (reference sequence). V gave up 5 bases and J gave up 0 bases, with 13 bases separating them. This CDR3 is 16 amino acids long. This entry is derived from a study of blood T cell repertoires in COVID-19. Sequencing used immunoSEQ multiplex PCR; TCRdb keeps in-frame clones, though not all of them. The sample includes 150,000 to 200,000 clones, around 81% of them seen just once. The receptor comes from a woman between 35 and 50 years old with COVID-19, enrolled during active disease. Input material: peripheral blood. The chain joins TRBV11-1 to TRBJ2-2; TRBD1 might be the D (6 bases). CDR3: CASSPWTVSNTGELFF. Written as DNA, the CDR3 is TGTGCCAGCAGCCCCTGGACAGTCTCGAACACCGGGGAGCTGTTTTTT.